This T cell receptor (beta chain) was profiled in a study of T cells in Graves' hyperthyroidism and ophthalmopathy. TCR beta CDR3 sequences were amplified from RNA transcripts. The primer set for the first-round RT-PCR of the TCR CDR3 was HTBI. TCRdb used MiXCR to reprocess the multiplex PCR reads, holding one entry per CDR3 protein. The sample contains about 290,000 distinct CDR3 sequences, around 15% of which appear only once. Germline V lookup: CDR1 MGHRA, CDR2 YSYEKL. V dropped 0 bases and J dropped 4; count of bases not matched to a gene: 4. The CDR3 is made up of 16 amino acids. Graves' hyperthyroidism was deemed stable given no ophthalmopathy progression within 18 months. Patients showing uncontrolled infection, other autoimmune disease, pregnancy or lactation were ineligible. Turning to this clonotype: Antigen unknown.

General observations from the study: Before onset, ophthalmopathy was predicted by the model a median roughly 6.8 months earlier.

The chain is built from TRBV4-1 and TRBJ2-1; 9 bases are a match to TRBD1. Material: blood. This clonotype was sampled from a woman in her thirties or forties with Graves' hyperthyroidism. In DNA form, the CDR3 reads TGCGCCAGCAGCCAAGATCAGACAGGGGGATACAATGAGCAGTTCTTC. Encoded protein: CASSQDQTGGYNEQFF.